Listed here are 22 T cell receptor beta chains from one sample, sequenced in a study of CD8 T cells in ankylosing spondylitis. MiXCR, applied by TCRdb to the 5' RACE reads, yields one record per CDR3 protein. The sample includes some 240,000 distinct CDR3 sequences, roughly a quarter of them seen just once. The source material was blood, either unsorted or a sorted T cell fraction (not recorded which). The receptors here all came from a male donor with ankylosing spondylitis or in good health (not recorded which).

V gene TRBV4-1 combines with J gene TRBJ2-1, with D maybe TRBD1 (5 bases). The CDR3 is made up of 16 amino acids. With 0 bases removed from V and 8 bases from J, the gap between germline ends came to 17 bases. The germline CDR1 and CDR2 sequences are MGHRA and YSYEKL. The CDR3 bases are TGCGCCAGCAGCCAAGATGCGCAGGGATTAGGGGATGAGCAGTTCTTC. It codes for CASSQDAQGLGDEQFF.

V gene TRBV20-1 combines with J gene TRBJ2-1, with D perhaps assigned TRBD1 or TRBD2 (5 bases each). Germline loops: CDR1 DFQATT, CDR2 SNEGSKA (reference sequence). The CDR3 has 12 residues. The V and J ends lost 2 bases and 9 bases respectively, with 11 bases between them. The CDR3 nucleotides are TGCAGTGCTAGACGCAGGGCGGGTGAGCAGTTCTTC. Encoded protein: CSARRRAGEQFF.

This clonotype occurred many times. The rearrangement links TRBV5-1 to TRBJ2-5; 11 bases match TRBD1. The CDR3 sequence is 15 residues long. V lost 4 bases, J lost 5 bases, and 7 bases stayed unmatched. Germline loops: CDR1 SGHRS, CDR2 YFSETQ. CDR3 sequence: CASSRGTGGRETQYF. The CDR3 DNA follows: TGCGCCAGCAGCCGAGGGACAGGGGGTCGGGAGACCCAGTACTTC.

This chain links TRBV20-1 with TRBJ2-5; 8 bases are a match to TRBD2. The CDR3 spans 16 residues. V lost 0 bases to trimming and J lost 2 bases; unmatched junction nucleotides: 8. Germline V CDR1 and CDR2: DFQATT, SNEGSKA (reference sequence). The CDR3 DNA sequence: TGCAGTGCTAGAGATTTTGAGCGGGGGTTACAAGAGACCCAGTACTTC. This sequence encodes CSARDFERGLQETQYF.

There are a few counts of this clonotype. Here the CDR3 reads CSAYSGQGPYEQYF. DNA of the CDR3: TGCAGTGCATATTCCGGACAGGGCCCCTACGAGCAGTACTTC. The V and J genes are TRBV20-1 and TRBJ2-7; 8 bases are a match to TRBD1. V shed 6 bases, J shed 2 bases, and the junction held 9 bases outside the gene matches. Germline V gene lookup returns CDR1 DFQATT and CDR2 SNEGSKA (reference sequence). This CDR3 contains 14 residues.

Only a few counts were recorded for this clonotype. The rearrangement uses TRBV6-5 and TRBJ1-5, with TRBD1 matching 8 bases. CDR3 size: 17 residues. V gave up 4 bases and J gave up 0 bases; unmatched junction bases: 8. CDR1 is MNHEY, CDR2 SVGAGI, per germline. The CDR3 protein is CASSSPDRAYSNQPQHF. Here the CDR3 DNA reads TGTGCCAGCAGTTCACCGGACAGGGCGTATAGCAATCAGCCCCAGCATTTT.

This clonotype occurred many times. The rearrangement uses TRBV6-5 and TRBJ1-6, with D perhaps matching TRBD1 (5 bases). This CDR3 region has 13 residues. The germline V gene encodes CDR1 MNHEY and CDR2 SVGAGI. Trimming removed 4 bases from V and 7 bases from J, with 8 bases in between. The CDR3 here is CASSSRQNSPLHF. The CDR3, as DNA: TGTGCCAGCAGTTCCCGACAGAATTCACCCCTCCACTTT.

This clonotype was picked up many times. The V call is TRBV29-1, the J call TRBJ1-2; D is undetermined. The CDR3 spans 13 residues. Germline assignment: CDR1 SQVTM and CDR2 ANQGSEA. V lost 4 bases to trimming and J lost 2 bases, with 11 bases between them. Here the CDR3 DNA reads TGCAGCGTTGTAAAAGGTACAAACTATGGCTACACCTTC. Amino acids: CSVVKGTNYGYTF.

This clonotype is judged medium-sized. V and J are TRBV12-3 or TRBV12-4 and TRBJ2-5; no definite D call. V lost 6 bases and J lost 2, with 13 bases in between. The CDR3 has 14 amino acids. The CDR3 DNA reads TGTGCCAGCAGCCCTGACACCCTACAAGAGACCCAGTACTTC. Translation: CASSPDTLQETQYF.

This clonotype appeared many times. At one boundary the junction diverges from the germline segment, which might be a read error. CDR3 sequence (DNA): TGCAGTGCCAGAGACATAACCACAGATACGCAGTATTTT. The encoded protein is CSARDITTDTQYF. J is TRBJ2-3 and V is TRBV20-1; D call uncertain. This CDR3 region has 13 residues. The V gene's germline CDR1 is DFQATT and CDR2 SNEGSKA (reference sequence).

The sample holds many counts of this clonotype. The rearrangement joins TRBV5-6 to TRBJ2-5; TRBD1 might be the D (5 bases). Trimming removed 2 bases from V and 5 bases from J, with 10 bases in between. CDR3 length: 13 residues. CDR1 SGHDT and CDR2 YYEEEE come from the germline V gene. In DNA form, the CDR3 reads TGTGCCAGCAGCTTCTCAGGGATTGAGACCCAGTACTTC. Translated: CASSFSGIETQYF.

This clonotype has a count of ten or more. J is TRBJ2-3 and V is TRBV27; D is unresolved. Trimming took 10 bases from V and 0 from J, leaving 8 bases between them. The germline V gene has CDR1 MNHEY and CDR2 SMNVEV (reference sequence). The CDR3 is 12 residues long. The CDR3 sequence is CATSRSTDTQYF. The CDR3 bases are TGTGCCACCTCACGGAGCACAGATACGCAGTATTTT.

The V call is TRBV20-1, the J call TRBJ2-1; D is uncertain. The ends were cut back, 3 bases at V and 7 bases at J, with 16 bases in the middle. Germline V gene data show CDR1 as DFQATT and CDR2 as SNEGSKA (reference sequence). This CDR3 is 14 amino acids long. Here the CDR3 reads CSARGINMGNEQFF. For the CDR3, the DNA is TGCAGTGCTAGGGGGATCAATATGGGGAATGAGCAGTTCTTC.

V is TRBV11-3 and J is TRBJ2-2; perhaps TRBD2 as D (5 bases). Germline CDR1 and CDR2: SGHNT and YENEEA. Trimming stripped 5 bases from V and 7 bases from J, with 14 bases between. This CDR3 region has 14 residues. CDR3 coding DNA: TGTGCCAGCAGCCCCACGGGGTGGGGCGGGGAGCTGTTTTTT. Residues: CASSPTGWGGELFF.

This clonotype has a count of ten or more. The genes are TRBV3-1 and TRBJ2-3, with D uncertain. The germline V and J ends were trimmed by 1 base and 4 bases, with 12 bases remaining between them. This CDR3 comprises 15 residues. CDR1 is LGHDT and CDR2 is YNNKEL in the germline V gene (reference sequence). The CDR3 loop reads CASSQVLLAADTQYF. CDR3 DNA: TGTGCCAGCAGCCAAGTTCTGCTCGCGGCAGATACGCAGTATTTT.

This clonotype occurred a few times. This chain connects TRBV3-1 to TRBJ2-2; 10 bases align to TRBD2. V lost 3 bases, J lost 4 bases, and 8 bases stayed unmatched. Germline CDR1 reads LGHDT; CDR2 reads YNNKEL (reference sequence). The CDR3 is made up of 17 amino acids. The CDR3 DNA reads TGTGCCAGCAGCCAGTCCCCAGCGGGGGGGCCCACCGGGGAGCTGTTTTTT. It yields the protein CASSQSPAGGPTGELFF.

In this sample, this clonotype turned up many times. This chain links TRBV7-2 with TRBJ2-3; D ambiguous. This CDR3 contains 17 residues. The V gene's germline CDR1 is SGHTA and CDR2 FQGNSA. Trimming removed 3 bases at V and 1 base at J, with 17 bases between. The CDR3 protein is CASSLGSGITGTDTQYF. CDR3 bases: TGTGCCAGCAGCTTGGGGTCAGGCATAACGGGCACAGATACGCAGTATTTT.

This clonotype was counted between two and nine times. The CDR3: CASSLIGGSTEAFF. CDR3 coding DNA: TGTGCCAGCAGTTTGATAGGGGGAAGCACTGAAGCTTTCTTT. The rearrangement links TRBV6-5 to TRBJ1-1, with D perhaps TRBD1 (6 bases). Per germline, CDR1 MNHEY and CDR2 SVGAGI. The CDR3 length is 14 residues. V lost 4 bases, J lost 4 bases, and 13 bases lay in between.

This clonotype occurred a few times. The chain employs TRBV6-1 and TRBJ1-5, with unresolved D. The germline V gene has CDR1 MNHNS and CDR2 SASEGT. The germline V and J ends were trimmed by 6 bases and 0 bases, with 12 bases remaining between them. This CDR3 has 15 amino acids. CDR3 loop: CASSLDGISNQPQHF. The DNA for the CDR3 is TGTGCCAGCAGCTTGGACGGGATTAGCAATCAGCCCCAGCATTTT.

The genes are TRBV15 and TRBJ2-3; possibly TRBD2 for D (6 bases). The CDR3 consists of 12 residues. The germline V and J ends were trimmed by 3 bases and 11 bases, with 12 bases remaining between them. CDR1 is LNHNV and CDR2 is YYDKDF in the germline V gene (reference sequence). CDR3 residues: CATSSSTSLQYF. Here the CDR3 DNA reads TGTGCCACCAGCAGCAGTACTAGCCTGCAGTATTTT.

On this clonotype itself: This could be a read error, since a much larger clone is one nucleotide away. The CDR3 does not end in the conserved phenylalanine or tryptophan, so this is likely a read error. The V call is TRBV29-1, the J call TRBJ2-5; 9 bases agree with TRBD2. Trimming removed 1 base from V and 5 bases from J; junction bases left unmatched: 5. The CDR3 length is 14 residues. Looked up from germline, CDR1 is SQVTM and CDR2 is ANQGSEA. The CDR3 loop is CSVEGGGAFETQYL. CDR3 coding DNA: TGCAGCGTTGAAGGCGGGGGGGCCTTCGAGACCCAGTACTTA.

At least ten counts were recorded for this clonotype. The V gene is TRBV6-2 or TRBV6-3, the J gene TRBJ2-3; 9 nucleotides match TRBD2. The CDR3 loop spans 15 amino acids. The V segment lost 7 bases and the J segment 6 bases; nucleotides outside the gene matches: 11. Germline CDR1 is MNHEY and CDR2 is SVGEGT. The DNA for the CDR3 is TGTGCCAGCACCCCCCTAGCGGGGACCCCGGATACGCAGTATTTT. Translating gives CASTPLAGTPDTQYF.